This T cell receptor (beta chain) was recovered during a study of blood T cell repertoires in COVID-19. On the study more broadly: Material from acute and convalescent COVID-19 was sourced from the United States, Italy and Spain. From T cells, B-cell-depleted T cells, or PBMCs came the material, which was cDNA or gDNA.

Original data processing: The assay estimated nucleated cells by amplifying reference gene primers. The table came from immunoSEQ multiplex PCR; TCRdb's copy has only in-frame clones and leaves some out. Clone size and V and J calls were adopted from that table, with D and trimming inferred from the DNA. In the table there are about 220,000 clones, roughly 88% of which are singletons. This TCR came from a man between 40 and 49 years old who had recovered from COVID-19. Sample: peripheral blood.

The CDR3 loop is CASSQSGGTGELFF. The CDR3 bases are TGTGCCAGCAGCCAATCCGGGGGAACCGGGGAGCTGTTTTTT. The chain combines TRBV16 with TRBJ2-2, with D maybe TRBD2 (6 bases). The V end was cut by 0 bases, the J end by 5 bases, with 7 bases between. Germline V gives CDR1 KGHSY, CDR2 FQNENV. The CDR3 consists of 14 residues.